Listed below are T cell receptor beta chains from one sample, sequenced in a study of T cell clones after liver transplantation. TCRdb keeps only in-frame clones here, not all; method: immunoSEQ multiplex PCR. The sample has roughly 12,000 clones, less than 85% seen once. The sequencing here drew on CD8+ T cells from blood, taken at the 22-month timepoint. These receptors were collected from a human patient who received a liver transplant. Some T cells may arise from the graft donor. CDR3s include the opening cysteine and the closing phenylalanine or tryptophan. The order of the fields is clone size, J gene, D gene, V gene, CDR3 protein, CDR3 DNA. A D gene is named only where the DNA matches it firmly. A clone size is listed for some rows: how often the clone was seen (once, few, many), or a class if it is expanded.

-,TRBJ2-7,-,TRBV5-6,CASSFGGWSYEQYF,TGTGCCAGCAGCTTCGGGGGTTGGTCCTACGAGCAGTACTTC
few,TRBJ2-3,-,TRBV2,CARYSADSTDTQYF,TGTGCCAGATATAGCGCCGATAGCACAGATACGCAGTATTTT
-,TRBJ2-1,-,TRBV27,CASATRDLNNEQFF,TGTGCCAGCGCCACCCGGGACCTAAACAATGAGCAGTTCTTC
-,TRBJ1-1,-,TRBV4-1,CASSQVGGVSEAFF,TGCGCCAGCAGCCAAGTCGGGGGGGTTAGTGAAGCTTTCTTT
-,TRBJ2-1,-,TRBV7-6,CASSLGTNGDNEQFF,TGTGCCAGCAGCCTCGGGACGAATGGAGACAATGAGCAGTTCTTC
-,TRBJ2-2,-,TRBV7-2,CASSLEFPGELFF,TGTGCCAGCAGCTTAGAGTTTCCCGGGGAGCTGTTTTTT
-,TRBJ2-1,TRBD2,TRBV11-3,CASSQRLAADEQFF,TGTGCCAGCAGCCAACGACTAGCTGCGGATGAGCAGTTCTTC
-,TRBJ2-7,-,TRBV15,CATSRGPGKIYEQYF,TGTGCCACCAGCAGAGGCCCAGGGAAAATCTACGAGCAGTACTTC
-,TRBJ2-3,-,TRBV6-6,CASSASYGGTDTQYF,TGTGCCAGCTCTGCCTCATACGGAGGCACAGATACGCAGTATTTT
-,TRBJ1-1,-,TRBV6-6,CASSYVQGGEAFF,TGTGCCAGCAGTTACGTACAGGGTGGTGAAGCTTTCTTT
-,TRBJ1-2,-,TRBV9,CASSDPSSLAYGYTF,TGTGCCAGCAGCGACCCCTCGTCCTTGGCTTATGGCTACACCTTC
-,TRBJ2-1,-,TRBV5-8,CASRWRANYEQFF,TGTGCCAGCAGATGGAGGGCCAACTATGAGCAGTTCTTC
-,TRBJ2-5,-,TRBV11-2,CASTEYQETQYF,TGTGCCAGCACTGAGTACCAAGAGACCCAGTACTTC
-,TRBJ1-3,TRBD1,TRBV6-7,CASSYSNLGQGSGNTIYF,TGTGCCAGCAGTTACTCAAATTTGGGACAGGGTTCGGGAAACACCATATATTTT
few,TRBJ2-5,-,TRBV4-3,CASSQEWRAPETQYF,TGCGCCAGCAGCCAAGAGTGGAGGGCTCCAGAGACCCAGTACTTC
-,TRBJ2-7,-,TRBV7-8,CASSPLEGSRYEQYF,TGTGCCAGCAGCCCGCTAGAGGGAAGCCGATACGAGCAGTACTTC
large,TRBJ2-7,TRBD1,TRBV7-9,CASSSMDRAYEQYF,TGTGCCAGCAGCTCGATGGACAGGGCGTACGAGCAGTACTTC
-,TRBJ2-1,-,TRBV6-4,CASSEADEQFF,TGTGCCAGCAGTGAGGCCGATGAGCAGTTCTTC